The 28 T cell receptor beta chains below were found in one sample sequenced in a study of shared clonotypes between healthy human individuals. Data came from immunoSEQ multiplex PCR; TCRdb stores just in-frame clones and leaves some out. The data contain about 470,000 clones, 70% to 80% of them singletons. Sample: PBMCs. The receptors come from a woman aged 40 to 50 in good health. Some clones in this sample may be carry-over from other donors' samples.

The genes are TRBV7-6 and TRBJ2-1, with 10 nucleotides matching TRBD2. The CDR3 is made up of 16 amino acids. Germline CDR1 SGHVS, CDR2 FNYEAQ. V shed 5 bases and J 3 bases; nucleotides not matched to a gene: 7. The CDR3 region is CASSNPLAGVYNEQFF. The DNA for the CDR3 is TGTGCCAGCAGCAACCCCCTAGCGGGAGTCTACAATGAGCAGTTCTTC.

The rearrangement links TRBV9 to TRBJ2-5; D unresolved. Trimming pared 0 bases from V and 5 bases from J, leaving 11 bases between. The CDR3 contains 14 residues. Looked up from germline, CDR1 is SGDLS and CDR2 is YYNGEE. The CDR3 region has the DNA TGTGCCAGCAGCGTAGCTACCCAGAGTGAGACCCAGTACTTC. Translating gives CASSVATQSETQYF.

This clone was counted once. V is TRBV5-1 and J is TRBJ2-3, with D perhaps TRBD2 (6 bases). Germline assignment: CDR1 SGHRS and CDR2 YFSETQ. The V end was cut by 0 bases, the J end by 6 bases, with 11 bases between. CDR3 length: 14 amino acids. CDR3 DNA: TGCGCCAGCAGCTTGGCCGGACGGGAGGATACGCAGTATTTT. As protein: CASSLAGREDTQYF.

The CDR3 protein is CASSSSGSRSYEQYF. CDR3 bases: TGCGCCAGCAGCTCTAGCGGGAGTCGGTCCTACGAGCAGTACTTC. The gene calls are TRBV5-1 and TRBJ2-7, with 10 positions matching TRBD2. The CDR3 sequence is 15 residues long. The trim removed 3 bases at V and 1 base at J, leaving 4 bases unmatched. The V gene's germline CDR1 is SGHRS and CDR2 YFSETQ.

The CDR3 spells CASSYGTRELGETQYF. CDR3 in DNA: TGTGCCAGCAGTTACGGAACTCGGGAGCTGGGAGAGACCCAGTACTTC. The chain uses TRBV6-6 and TRBJ2-5; weak D call: TRBD2 (6 bases). The CDR3 sequence is 16 residues long. CDR1 and CDR2 (germline): MNHNY, SVGAGI (reference sequence). V lost 2 bases and J lost 4, with 17 bases in between.

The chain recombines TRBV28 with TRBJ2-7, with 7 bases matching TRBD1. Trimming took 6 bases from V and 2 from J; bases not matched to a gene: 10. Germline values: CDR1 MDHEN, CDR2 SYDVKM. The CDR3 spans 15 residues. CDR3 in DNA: TGTGCCAGCAGCCAAGGGGGCCCCACCCCCTACGAGCAGTACTTC. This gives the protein CASSQGGPTPYEQYF. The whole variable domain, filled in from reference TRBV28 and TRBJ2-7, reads DVKVTQSSRYLVKRTGEKVFLECVQDMDHENMFWYRQDPGLGLRLIYFSYDVKMKEKGDIPEGYSVSREKKERFSLILESASTNQTSMYLCASSQGGPTPYEQYFGPGTRLTVT.

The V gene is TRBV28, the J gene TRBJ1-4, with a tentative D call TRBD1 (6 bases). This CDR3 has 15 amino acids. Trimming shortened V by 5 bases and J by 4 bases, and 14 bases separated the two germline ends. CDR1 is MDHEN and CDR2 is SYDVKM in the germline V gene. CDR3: CASSLRDTNNEKLFF. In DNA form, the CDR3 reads TGTGCCAGCAGTCTACGGGACACGAATAATGAAAAACTGTTTTTT.

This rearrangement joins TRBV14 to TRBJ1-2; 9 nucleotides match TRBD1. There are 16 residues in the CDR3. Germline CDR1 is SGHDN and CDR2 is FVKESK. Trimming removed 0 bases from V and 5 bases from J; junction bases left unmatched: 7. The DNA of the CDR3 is TGTGCCAGCAGCCAAGATCCCGGACAGGGGTGGTATGGCTACACCTTC. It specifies CASSQDPGQGWYGYTF.

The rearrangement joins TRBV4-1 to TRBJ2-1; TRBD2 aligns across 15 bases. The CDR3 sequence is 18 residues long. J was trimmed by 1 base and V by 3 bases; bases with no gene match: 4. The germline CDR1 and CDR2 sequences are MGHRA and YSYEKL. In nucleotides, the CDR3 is TGCGCCAGCAGCCACGGACTAGCGGGAGGGAAATCCTACAATGAGCAGTTCTTC. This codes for CASSHGLAGGKSYNEQFF.

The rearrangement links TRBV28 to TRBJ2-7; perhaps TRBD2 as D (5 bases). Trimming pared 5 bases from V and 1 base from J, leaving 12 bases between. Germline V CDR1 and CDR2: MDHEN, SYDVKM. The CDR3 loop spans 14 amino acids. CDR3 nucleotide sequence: TGTGCCAGCAGTGAAGGGTGGGAGTCCTACGAGCAGTACTTC. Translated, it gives CASSEGWESYEQYF.

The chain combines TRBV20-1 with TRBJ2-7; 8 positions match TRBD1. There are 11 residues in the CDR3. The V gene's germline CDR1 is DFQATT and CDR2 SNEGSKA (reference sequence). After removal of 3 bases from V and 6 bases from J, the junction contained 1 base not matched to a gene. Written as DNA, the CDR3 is TGCAGTGCTAGGGACAGGGCCGAGCAGTACTTC. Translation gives CSARDRAEQYF.

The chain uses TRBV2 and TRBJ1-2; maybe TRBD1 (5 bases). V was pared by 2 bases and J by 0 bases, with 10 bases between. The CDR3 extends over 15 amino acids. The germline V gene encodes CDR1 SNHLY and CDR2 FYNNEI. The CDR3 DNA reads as TGTGCCAGCAGTGAAAGGGGACGGGCTAACTATGGCTACACCTTC. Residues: CASSERGRANYGYTF.

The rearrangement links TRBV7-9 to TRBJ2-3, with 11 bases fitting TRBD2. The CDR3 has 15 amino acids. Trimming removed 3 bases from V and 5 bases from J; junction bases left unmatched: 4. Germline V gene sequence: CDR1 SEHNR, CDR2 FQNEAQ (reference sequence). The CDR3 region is CASSFRLAGLDTQYF. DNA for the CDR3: TGTGCCAGCAGCTTCCGACTAGCGGGACTAGATACGCAGTATTTT.

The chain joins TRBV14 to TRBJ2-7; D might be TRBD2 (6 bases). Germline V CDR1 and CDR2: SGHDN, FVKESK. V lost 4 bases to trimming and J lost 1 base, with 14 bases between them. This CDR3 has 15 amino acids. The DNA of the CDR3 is TGTGCCAGCAGCCGCTTCCGGGACTTTTCCTACGAGCAGTACTTC. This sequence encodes CASSRFRDFSYEQYF.

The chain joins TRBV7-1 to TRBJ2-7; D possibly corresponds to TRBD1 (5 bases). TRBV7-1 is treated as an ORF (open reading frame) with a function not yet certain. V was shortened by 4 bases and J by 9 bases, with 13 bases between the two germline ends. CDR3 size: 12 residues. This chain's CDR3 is CASSLWGLGQYF. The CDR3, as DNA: TGTGCCAGCAGCTTATGGGGCTTGGGGCAGTACTTC.

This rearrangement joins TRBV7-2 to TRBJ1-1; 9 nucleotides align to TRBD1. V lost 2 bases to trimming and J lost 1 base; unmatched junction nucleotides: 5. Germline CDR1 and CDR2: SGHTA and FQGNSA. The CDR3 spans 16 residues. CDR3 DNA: TGTGCCAGCAGCTTACAACAGGGGGCGGGGAACACTGAAGCTTTCTTT. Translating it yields CASSLQQGAGNTEAFF. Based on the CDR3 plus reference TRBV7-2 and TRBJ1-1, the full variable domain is GAGVSQSPSNKVTEKGKDVELRCDPISGHTALYWYRQSLGQGLEFLIYFQGNSAPDKSGLPSDRFSAERTGGSVSTLTIQRTQQEDSAVYLCASSLQQGAGNTEAFFGQGTRLTVV.

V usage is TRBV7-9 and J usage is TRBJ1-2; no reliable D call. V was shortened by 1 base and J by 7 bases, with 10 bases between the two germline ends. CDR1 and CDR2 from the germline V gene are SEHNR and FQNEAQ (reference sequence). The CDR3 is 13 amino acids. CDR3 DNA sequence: TGTGCCAGCAGCTTAGAAGGAGGAGCTGGCTACACCTTC. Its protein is CASSLEGGAGYTF.

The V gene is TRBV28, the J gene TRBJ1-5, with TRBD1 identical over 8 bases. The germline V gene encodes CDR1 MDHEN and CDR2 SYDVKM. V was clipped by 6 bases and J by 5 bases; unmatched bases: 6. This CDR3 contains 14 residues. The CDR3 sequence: CASSTGTGHQPQHF. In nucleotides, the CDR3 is TGTGCCAGCAGCACCGGGACAGGACATCAGCCCCAGCATTTT.

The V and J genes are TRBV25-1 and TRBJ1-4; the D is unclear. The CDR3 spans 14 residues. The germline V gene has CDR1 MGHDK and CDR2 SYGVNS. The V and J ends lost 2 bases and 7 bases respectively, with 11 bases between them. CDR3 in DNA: TGTGCCAGCAGTGAACACGGGCTTGGTGAAAAACTGTTTTTT. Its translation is CASSEHGLGEKLFF.

CDR3 DNA sequence: TGTGCCAGCAGCCTAGAGGGCGGCAATGAGCAGTTCTTC. Its protein product is CASSLEGGNEQFF. The chain joins TRBV7-9 to TRBJ2-1; D possibly corresponds to TRBD2 (5 bases). CDR3 size: 13 residues. Germline V CDR1 and CDR2: SEHNR, FQNEAQ (reference sequence). Trimming took 5 bases from V and 6 from J, leaving 11 bases between them.

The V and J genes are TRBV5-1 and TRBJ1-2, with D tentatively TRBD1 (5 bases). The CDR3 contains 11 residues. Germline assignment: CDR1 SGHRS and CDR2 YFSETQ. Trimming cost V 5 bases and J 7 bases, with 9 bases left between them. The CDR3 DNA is TGCGCCAGCAGTGGGGGAGGTGGCTACACCTTC. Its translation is CASSGGGGYTF.

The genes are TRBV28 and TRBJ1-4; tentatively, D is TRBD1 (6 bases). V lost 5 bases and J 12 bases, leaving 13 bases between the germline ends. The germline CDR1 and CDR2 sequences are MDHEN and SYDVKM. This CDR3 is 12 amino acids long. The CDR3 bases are TGTGCCAGCAGTATACCGGGACAACAACTGTTTTTT. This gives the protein CASSIPGQQLFF.

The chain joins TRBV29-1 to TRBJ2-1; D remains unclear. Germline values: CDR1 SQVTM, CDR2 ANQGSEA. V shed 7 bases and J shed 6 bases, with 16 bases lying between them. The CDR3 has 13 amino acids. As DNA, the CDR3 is TGCAGCGCCCTGAATGTTGGCGGCAATGAGCAGTTCTTC. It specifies CSALNVGGNEQFF.

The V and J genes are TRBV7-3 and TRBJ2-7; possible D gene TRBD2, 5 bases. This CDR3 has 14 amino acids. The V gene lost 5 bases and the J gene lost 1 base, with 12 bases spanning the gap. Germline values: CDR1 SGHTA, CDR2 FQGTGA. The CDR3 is CASSPTPGSYEQYF. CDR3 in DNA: TGTGCCAGCAGCCCGACCCCGGGGTCCTACGAGCAGTACTTC.

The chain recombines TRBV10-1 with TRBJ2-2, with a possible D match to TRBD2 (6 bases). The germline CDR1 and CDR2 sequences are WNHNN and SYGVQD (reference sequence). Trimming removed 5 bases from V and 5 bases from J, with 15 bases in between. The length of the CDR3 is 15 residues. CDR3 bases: TGCGCCAGCAGTCTGGGGGAGGAGGAAACCGGGGAGCTGTTTTTT. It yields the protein CASSLGEEETGELFF.

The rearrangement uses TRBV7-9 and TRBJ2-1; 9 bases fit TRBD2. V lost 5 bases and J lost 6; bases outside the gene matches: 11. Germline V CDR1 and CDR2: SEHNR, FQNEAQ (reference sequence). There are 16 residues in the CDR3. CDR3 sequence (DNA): TGTGCCAGCAGCCCTCGGGGACTAGCATTGTCCAATGAGCAGTTCTTC. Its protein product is CASSPRGLALSNEQFF.

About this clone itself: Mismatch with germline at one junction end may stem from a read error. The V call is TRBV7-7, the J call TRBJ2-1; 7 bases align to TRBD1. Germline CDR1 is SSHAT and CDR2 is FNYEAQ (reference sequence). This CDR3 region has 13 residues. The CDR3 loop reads CASSLGEQGEQFF. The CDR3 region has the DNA TGTGCTAGCAGCTTAGGGGAACAGGGGGAGCAGTTCTTC.

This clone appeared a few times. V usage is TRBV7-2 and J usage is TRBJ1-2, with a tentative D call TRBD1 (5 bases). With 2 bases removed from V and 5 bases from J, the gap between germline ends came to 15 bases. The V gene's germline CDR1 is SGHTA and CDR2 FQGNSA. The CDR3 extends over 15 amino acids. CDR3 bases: TGTGCCAGCAGCTTAACCCCGGGACTGTTTTATGGCTACACCTTC. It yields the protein CASSLTPGLFYGYTF.